Listed below are T cell receptor beta chains from one sample, sequenced in a study of shared clonotypes between healthy human individuals. Produced via immunoSEQ multiplex PCR; TCRdb's table is partial and in-frame only. This sample has roughly 680,000 clones, with around 77% found just once. What was sequenced was memory CD4+ T cells sorted from blood. The source is a woman aged 25 to 39 in good health. Both conserved end residues are part of each CDR3. A D gene is named only where the DNA matches it firmly. The listing skips clone size in some rows; elsewhere it reads once, few, many or a size class.

-	TRBV4-2	TRBJ2-2	-	TGTGCCAGCAGCCCTCGGGACTTCACCGGGGAGCTGTTTTTT	CASSPRDFTGELFF
-	TRBV11-3	TRBJ2-2	once	TGTGCCAGCAGCTTAGACGCCCCCATAGCGTCTAACACCGGGGAGCTGTTTTTT	CASSLDAPIASNTGELFF
-	TRBV6-1	TRBJ2-3	-	TGTGCCAGCATCCGGGACGAGACAGATACGCAGTATTTT	CASIRDETDTQYF
TRBD1	TRBV5-1	TRBJ1-2	-	TGCGCCAGCAGCTTGGGGGACAGGGAACGTGGCTACACCTTC	CASSLGDRERGYTF
-	TRBV7-9	TRBJ2-5	-	TGTGCCAGCAGCATTAGCCGAGGGCAAGAGACCCAGTACTTC	CASSISRGQETQYF
TRBD2	TRBV2	TRBJ2-1	-	TGTGCCAGCAGTGATCCGACTAGCGGGAGCAATGAGCAGTTCTTC	CASSDPTSGSNEQFF
-	TRBV5-1	TRBJ2-1	many	TGCGCCAGCAGCTCGGACACGAGCTCCTACAATGAGCAGTTCTTC	CASSSDTSSYNEQFF
-	TRBV9	TRBJ1-2	many	TGTGCCAGCAGCGTAGATGCGGACTCGGGCTACACCTTC	CASSVDADSGYTF
-	TRBV30	TRBJ1-5	-	TGTGCCTGGGGTGCGCAGGTCAATCAGCCCCAGCATTTT	CAWGAQVNQPQHF
-	TRBV11-3	TRBJ2-3	-	TGTGCCAGCAGCCCAGGCCGGACACCTAGCACAGATACGCAGTATTTT	CASSPGRTPSTDTQYF
-	TRBV6-1	TRBJ1-5	-	TGTGCCAGTAAAGAATACAGGGTGGGCAATCAGCCCCAGCATTTT	CASKEYRVGNQPQHF
-	TRBV7-9	TRBJ1-4	-	TGTGCCAGCAGCCCCCGGTCCGGGGTGGGGCTGTTTTTT	CASSPRSGVGLFF
TRBD1	TRBV5-5	TRBJ1-2	-	TGTGCCAGCAGTCGGACAGGGGACTATGGCTACACCTTC	CASSRTGDYGYTF
TRBD2	TRBV15	TRBJ2-7	-	TGTGCCACCAGCTCTCGCTGGACTAGCGGGAGTAACGAGCAGTACTTC	CATSSRWTSGSNEQYF
TRBD2	TRBV9	TRBJ2-1	once	TGTGCCAGCAGCCCCGGAGGGGAGGGCTACAATGAGCAGTTCTTC	CASSPGGEGYNEQFF
-	TRBV18	TRBJ2-5	-	TGTGCCAGCTCACCGAGCAGGGCTAGGGAAGAGACCCAGTACTTC	CASSPSRAREETQYF
-	TRBV5-5	TRBJ2-1	few	TGTGCCAGCAGCTTCAATCGGCCCTCCTACAATGAGCAGTTCTTC	CASSFNRPSYNEQFF
TRBD2	TRBV7-9	TRBJ2-7	-	TGTGCCAGCAGTCAAAGCGGGAGTGTCTACGAGCAGTACTTC	CASSQSGSVYEQYF
-	TRBV27	TRBJ1-5	-	TGTGCCAGCAGTTTGGGGTATAGCAATCAGCCCCAGCATTTT	CASSLGYSNQPQHF
-	TRBV2	TRBJ2-2	-	TGTGCCAGCGAACTAGAGGGTCAAACCCCTACCGGGGAGCTGTTTTTT	CASELEGQTPTGELFF
-	TRBV2	TRBJ2-7	once	TGTGCCAGCAGGAATAGCGGTTCCAGGGAGCAGTACTTC	CASRNSGSREQYF
TRBD2	TRBV19	TRBJ2-3	-	TGTGCCAGTAGTGCGAACCGACTAGCGGGAGGGCCAGGTACGCAGTATTTT	CASSANRLAGGPGTQYF
-	TRBV30	TRBJ1-1	-	TGTGCCTGGATCAGGCAGGGGCCGGGCACTGAAGCTTTCTTT	CAWIRQGPGTEAFF
-	TRBV18	TRBJ2-3	-	TGTGCCAGCTCACACGCGGTCACAGATACGCAGTATTTT	CASSHAVTDTQYF
-	TRBV5-1	TRBJ2-1	-	TGCGCCAGCAGCTTGGGGGTAGGCCACAATGAGCAGTTCTTC	CASSLGVGHNEQFF
-	TRBV28	TRBJ2-1	-	TGTGCCAGCAGCTTCGGGGGCGGAGGTACACATGAGCAGTTCTTC	CASSFGGGGTHEQFF
-	TRBV6-1	TRBJ2-1	-	TGTGCCGCGCGAGGGGGTCCCTACAATGAGCAGTTCTTC	CAARGGPYNEQFF
TRBD2	TRBV7-8	TRBJ2-7	-	TGTGCCAGCAGGTCGGGGGGAGTCGACTTTACCTACGAGCAGTACTTC	CASRSGGVDFTYEQYF
TRBD2	TRBV7-6	TRBJ2-7	many	TGTGCCAGCAGCTTAGCGACTAGCGGGAGTCAGTACTTC	CASSLATSGSQYF
-	TRBV9	TRBJ2-1	many	TGTGCCAGCAGCGACCAAGGGACGGGCTACGATGAGCAGTTCTTC	CASSDQGTGYDEQFF
-	TRBV6-5	TRBJ2-5	few	TGTGCCAGCAGCCTGTTCGGGAGTAGCGAGACCCAGTACTTC	CASSLFGSSETQYF
-	TRBV19	TRBJ1-4	once	TGTGCCAGTAGCCCTCAGAGTGCAACTAATGAAAAACTGTTTTTT	CASSPQSATNEKLFF
TRBD2	TRBV5-1	TRBJ2-5	-	TGCGCCAGCAGCTTGGAAGGGAGGGCCGATCTAGAGACCCAGTACTTC	CASSLEGRADLETQYF
-	TRBV7-2	TRBJ2-7	-	TGTGCCAGCAGCTTAATTCATCGAACTACCTACGAGCAGTACTTC	CASSLIHRTTYEQYF
TRBD1	TRBV27	TRBJ1-1	-	TGTGCCAGCAGGCAGGGGGCCGTGGACACTGAAGCTTTCTTT	CASRQGAVDTEAFF
TRBD2	TRBV7-7	TRBJ2-1	-	TGTGCCAGCAGCCTGGGGGGGGGCTCCTACAATGAGCAGTTCTTC	CASSLGGGSYNEQFF
-	TRBV4-1	TRBJ1-6	-	TGCGCCAGCAGCCAAGGAGAGGGGAGCTCCTATAATTCACCCCTCCACTTT	CASSQGEGSSYNSPLHF
TRBD2	TRBV27	TRBJ2-7	-	TGTGCCAGCCAAAATAAAGCGGGAGGCTCCTACGAGCAGTACTTC	CASQNKAGGSYEQYF
TRBD1	TRBV2	TRBJ2-7	-	TGTGCCAGCAGAAACACAGGGGTTCAGCAGTACTTC	CASRNTGVQQYF
-	TRBV7-2	TRBJ2-7	few	TGTGCCAGCAGCTTAGCCGGCAGGGGTTACGAGCAGTACTTC	CASSLAGRGYEQYF
-	TRBV18	TRBJ1-1	-	TGTGCCAGCTCACCTAGGGCGGGGATCACTGAAGCTTTCTTT	CASSPRAGITEAFF
TRBD1	TRBV23-1	TRBJ1-5	-	TGCGCCAGCAGTCATAGCGAACAGGGGAATCAGCCCCAGCATTTT	CASSHSEQGNQPQHF
TRBD2	TRBV7-2	TRBJ2-1	-	TGTGCCAGCAGACGAAGCGGGAGTCTCCACAATGAGCAGTTCTTC	CASRRSGSLHNEQFF
-	TRBV9	TRBJ2-6	-	TGTGCCAGTACAGGGTCCGGGGCCAACGTCCTGACTTTC	CASTGSGANVLTF
-	TRBV11-2	TRBJ2-6	-	TGTGCCAGCAGCTTCTTTTTCTCTGGGGCCAACGTCCTGACTTTC	CASSFFFSGANVLTF
TRBD1	TRBV18	TRBJ1-1	-	TGTGCCAGCTCATCCAGCCGGACAGGGGGCCGGAACACTGAAGCTTTCTTT	CASSSSRTGGRNTEAFF
-	TRBV10-2	TRBJ1-1	many	TGCGCCAGCAGTGAGCCGGAGCAGAACACTGAAGCTTTCTTT	CASSEPEQNTEAFF
-	TRBV6-5	TRBJ2-7	-	TGTGCCAGCAGTTATACGGCGGGGACCCACTACGAGCAGTACTTC	CASSYTAGTHYEQYF
-	TRBV9	TRBJ2-1	few	TGTGCCAGCAGCGTAGCTGACTACAATGAGCAGTTCTTC	CASSVADYNEQFF
-	TRBV6-5	TRBJ2-7	-	TGTGCCAGCAGTTCCCCGGGACACTCCTACGAGCAGTACTTC	CASSSPGHSYEQYF
TRBD1	TRBV19	TRBJ2-2	-	TGTGCCAGTAGTCACGGACAGGGGAGGCGCACCGGGGAGCTGTTTTTT	CASSHGQGRRTGELFF
TRBD2	TRBV7-9	TRBJ2-1	-	TGTGCCAGCTCCGACTACGCGGGAGAGAACAATGAGCAGTTCTTC	CASSDYAGENNEQFF
-	TRBV28	TRBJ2-7	-	TGTGCCAGCAGTTTTCGTACCGGGGGGCCACCCTACGAGCAGTACTTC	CASSFRTGGPPYEQYF
TRBD2	TRBV6-1	TRBJ2-5	-	TGTGCCAGCAGTGCGGGGGGGCGCTTAGGGGAGACCCAGTACTTC	CASSAGGRLGETQYF
-	TRBV14	TRBJ2-5	-	TGTGCCAGCAGCCAAGCGTGGGTCACGAAAGAGACCCAGTACTTC	CASSQAWVTKETQYF